Given below is one TCR beta chain in context. Its target is unknown. A sample-barcoded 5' primer and a J-beta primer mix were used in a second PCR of roughly 7 to 11 cycles. There were at least 3 million CDR3-containing paired-end reads obtained from each sample. TCRdb re-derived calls from the 5' RACE reads in MiXCR, one entry per CDR3 protein. The table shows a few hundred thousand distinct CDR3 sequences, with about half occurring only once. Drawing of peripheral blood yielded about 10 milliliters from each donor. The CDR3 sequence is 15 residues long. With 3 bases removed from V and 0 bases from J, the gap between germline ends came to 10 bases. Per the germline V gene, CDR1 is LGHNT and CDR2 is FRNRAP. These data originate in a study of blood T cells in healthy people across ages. Overall study findings and caveats: With age, beta diversity per million T cells declined roughly linearly, significantly by roughly 40.

V gene TRBV12-5 combines with J gene TRBJ2-3; perhaps TRBD1 as D (5 bases). Sequenced material: blood. The source of this sequence is a man aged 55 to 70 in good health. The CDR3 nucleotides read TGTGCTAGTGGTTTCTCGGCAGGGAGCACAGATACGCAGTATTTT. Amino acids: CASGFSAGSTDTQYF.